This T cell receptor (beta chain) is from a study of T-cell reconstitution after alpha-beta-depleted transplantation in children. Regarding the study as a whole: Newly produced T cells mostly accounted for T-cell counts and diversity one year post-transplant. Recipient T cells and thymic progenitors that survived were the source of the high TCRbeta diversity seen at day 60 in some patients. At around two months after transplant, the alpha-beta T cells were reportedly derived from several hundred expanded clones that came from non-depleted graft cells.

Using unique molecular identifiers, the investigators prepared the TCRbeta library. TCRdb re-derived calls from the PCR reads in MiXCR, one entry per CDR3 protein. The sample yields hundreds of thousands of distinct CDR3 sequences, roughly 15% seen once. On this clonotype: What it binds is not known.

The sequence came from a boy under two years old who had a stem cell transplant for Wiskott-Aldrich syndrome, so the T cells may come from the graft donor. The specimen comprised PBMCs, mostly from graft donor cells, sampled 360 days after TCRalphabeta/CD19-depleted stem cell transplant.

As DNA, the CDR3 is TGTGCCAGCAGCTTAGGACTAGCGGGGTCGAGGGGGGAGCTGTTTTTT. It translates to CASSLGLAGSRGELFF. V is TRBV7-6 and J is TRBJ2-2, with 11 bases matching TRBD2. Germline CDR1 is SGHVS and CDR2 is FNYEAQ. The CDR3 runs to 16 residues. V lost 1 base and J lost 8; bases outside the gene matches: 6.